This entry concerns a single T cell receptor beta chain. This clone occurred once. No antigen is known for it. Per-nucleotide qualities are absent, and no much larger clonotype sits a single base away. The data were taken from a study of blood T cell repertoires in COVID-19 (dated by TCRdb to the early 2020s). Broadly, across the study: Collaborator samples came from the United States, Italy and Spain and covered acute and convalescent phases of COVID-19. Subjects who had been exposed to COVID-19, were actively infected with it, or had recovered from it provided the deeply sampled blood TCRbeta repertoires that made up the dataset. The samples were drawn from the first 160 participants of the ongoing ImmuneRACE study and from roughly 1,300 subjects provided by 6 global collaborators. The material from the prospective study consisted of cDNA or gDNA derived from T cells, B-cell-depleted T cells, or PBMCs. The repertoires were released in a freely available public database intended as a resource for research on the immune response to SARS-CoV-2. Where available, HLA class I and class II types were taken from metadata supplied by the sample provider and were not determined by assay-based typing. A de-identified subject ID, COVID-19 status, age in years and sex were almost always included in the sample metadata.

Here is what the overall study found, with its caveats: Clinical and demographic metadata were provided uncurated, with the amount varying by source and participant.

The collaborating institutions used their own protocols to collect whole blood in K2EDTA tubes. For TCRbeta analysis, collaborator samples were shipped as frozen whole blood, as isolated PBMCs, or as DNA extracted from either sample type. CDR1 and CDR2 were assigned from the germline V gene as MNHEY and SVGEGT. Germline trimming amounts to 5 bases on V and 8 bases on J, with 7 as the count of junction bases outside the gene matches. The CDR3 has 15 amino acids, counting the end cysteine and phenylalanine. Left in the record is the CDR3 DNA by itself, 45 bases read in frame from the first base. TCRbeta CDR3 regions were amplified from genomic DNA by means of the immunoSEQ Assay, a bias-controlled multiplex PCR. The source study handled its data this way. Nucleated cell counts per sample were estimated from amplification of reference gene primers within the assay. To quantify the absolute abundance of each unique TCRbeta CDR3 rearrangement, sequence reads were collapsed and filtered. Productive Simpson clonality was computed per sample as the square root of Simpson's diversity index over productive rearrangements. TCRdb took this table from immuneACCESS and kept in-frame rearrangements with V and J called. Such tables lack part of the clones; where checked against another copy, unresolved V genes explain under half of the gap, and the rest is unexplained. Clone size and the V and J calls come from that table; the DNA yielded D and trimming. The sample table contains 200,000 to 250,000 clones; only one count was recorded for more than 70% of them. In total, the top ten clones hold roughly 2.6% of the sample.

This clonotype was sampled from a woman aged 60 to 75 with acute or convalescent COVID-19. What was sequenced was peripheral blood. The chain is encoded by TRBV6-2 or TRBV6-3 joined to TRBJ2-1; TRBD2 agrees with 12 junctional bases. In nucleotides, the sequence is TGTGCCAGCAGTCAGACTAGCGGGAGAGCGGATGAGCAGTTCTTC. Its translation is CASSQTSGRADEQFF.